The rows below give T cell receptor beta chains drawn from one sample of a study of graft-versus-host responses after intestinal transplantation. Using immunoSEQ multiplex PCR, the repertoire was profiled, and TCRdb retains in-frame clones only, with some absent. The sample lists about 6,400 clones, 22% occurring once. Sample: alloreactive CD4+ T cells from a mixed lymphocyte reaction culture, taken before transplantation. The receptors here all came from a human patient who was an organ donor for intestinal transplantation. Both conserved end residues are part of each CDR3. The D gene is left open where the match is weak. Size is stated for part of the rows, as once, few or many counts, or as a class when the clone is expanded.

size	D	V	J	CDR3	DNA
few	TRBD1	TRBV4-1	TRBJ2-7	CASSQDETGGQYF	TGCGCCAGCAGCCAAGATGAGACAGGGGGGCAGTACTTC
-	-	TRBV4-3	TRBJ2-1	CARPLTLRPKNEQFF	TGCGCCAGACCCCTAACATTGCGGCCGAAGAATGAGCAGTTCTTC
-	-	TRBV6-4	TRBJ1-1	CASSDSRRGLGNTEAFF	TGCGCCAGCAGTGACTCAAGGCGTGGTCTTGGGAACACTGAAGCTTTCTTT
few	TRBD1	TRBV6-6	TRBJ1-2	CASSPDRGFYGYTF	TGTGCCAGCAGTCCAGACAGGGGTTTCTATGGCTACACCTTC
few	-	TRBV28	TRBJ1-3	CASSLGGNTIYF	TGTGCCAGCAGTTTAGGTGGAAACACCATATATTTT
few	-	TRBV18	TRBJ1-1	CASSLQPLNTEAFF	TGTGCCAGCTCACTACAACCTTTGAACACTGAAGCTTTCTTT
few	-	TRBV19	TRBJ1-4	CASSIGAGSEKLFF	TGTGCCAGTAGTATCGGGGCAGGGAGCGAAAAACTGTTTTTT
large	-	TRBV7-2	TRBJ2-7	CASSLAGGGLGGVYF	TGTGCCAGCAGCCTAGCCGGGGGAGGCCTCGGGGGTGTCTACTTC
large	-	TRBV4-1	TRBJ1-3	CASSQARLLGNTIYF	TGCGCCAGCAGCCAAGCAAGACTTCTCGGAAACACCATATATTTT
few	-	TRBV4-2	TRBJ1-2	CASSQVAGTYGYTF	TGTGCCAGCAGCCAAGTGGCGGGGACATATGGCTACACCTTC
few	-	TRBV14	TRBJ2-1	CASSQVFEQFF	TGTGCCAGCAGCCAAGTTTTTGAGCAGTTCTTC
-	TRBD1	TRBV11-2	TRBJ2-7	CASSLGRDRIYEQYF	TGTGCCAGCAGCTTAGGCCGGGACAGGATATACGAGCAGTACTTC
few	TRBD2	TRBV7-2	TRBJ2-7	CASSLAKRGGSYEQYF	TGTGCCAGCAGCTTAGCGAAGCGGGGGGGCTCCTACGAGCAGTACTTC
few	TRBD1	TRBV6-5	TRBJ1-5	CASSYFDREDQPQHF	TGTGCCAGCAGTTATTTCGACAGGGAGGATCAGCCCCAGCATTTT
few	-	TRBV5-3	TRBJ1-4	CASSLNPLGDEKLFF	TGTGCCAGCAGCTTGAACCCCCTGGGGGACGAAAAACTGTTTTTT
-	-	TRBV5-1	TRBJ2-3	CASSLPGPDTQYF	TGCGCCAGCAGCTTGCCAGGGCCAGATACGCAGTATTTT
-	TRBD1	TRBV6-9	TRBJ1-2	CASRLTGTVGYTF	TGTGCCAGCAGATTGACAGGGACTGTCGGCTACACCTTC
few	TRBD1	TRBV7-9	TRBJ1-3	CASSPLGGVRRTGNTIYF	TGTGCCAGCAGCCCATTAGGGGGCGTCAGGCGTACAGGAAACACCATATATTTT
-	TRBD1	TRBV5-5	TRBJ2-7	CASSQTGAFYYEQYF	TGTGCCAGCAGCCAGACAGGGGCGTTCTACTACGAGCAGTACTTC
few	TRBD2	TRBV7-9	TRBJ2-3	CASSILAGGSTDTQYF	TGTGCCAGCAGCATATTAGCGGGGGGAAGCACAGATACGCAGTATTTT
few	-	TRBV20-1	TRBJ2-1	CSASLGNEQFF	TGCAGTGCTAGTTTAGGCAATGAGCAGTTCTTC
few	-	TRBV7-4	TRBJ2-3	CASSFDGSDTQYF	TGTGCCAGCAGCTTTGACGGTTCAGATACGCAGTATTTT
medium-sized	TRBD2	TRBV5-6	TRBJ2-3	CASSILAGGSTDTQYF	TGTGCCAGCAGCATATTAGCGGGGGGAAGCACAGATACGCAGTATTTT
few	TRBD2	TRBV27	TRBJ2-1	CASSLTSGGANEQFF	TGTGCCAGCAGTTTGACTAGCGGGGGGGCCAATGAGCAGTTCTTC
-	-	TRBV7-8	TRBJ2-3	CASSPRPDTQYF	TGTGCCAGCAGCCCCCGCCCAGATACGCAGTATTTT
-	-	TRBV7-8	TRBJ1-2	CASSLAEFYGYTF	TGTGCCAGCAGCTTAGCGGAGTTCTATGGCTACACCTTC
few	TRBD1	TRBV6-6	TRBJ1-2	CASSYGQGANYGYTF	TGTGCCAGCAGTTACGGACAGGGGGCTAACTATGGCTACACCTTC
few	TRBD1	TRBV4-2	TRBJ1-1	CASSPADRVNTEAFF	TGTGCCAGCAGCCCAGCTGACAGGGTGAACACTGAAGCTTTCTTT
once	-	TRBV5-3	TRBJ1-3	CASGEQAPGNTIYF	TGCGCCAGCGGAGAACAGGCCCCTGGAAACACCATATATTTT
-	-	TRBV10-2	TRBJ1-6	CASSVPKTGNSPLHF	TGCGCCAGCAGTGTGCCAAAAACAGGGAATTCACCCCTCCACTTT
medium-sized	-	TRBV18	TRBJ1-1	CASSRGGVVNTEAFF	TGTGCCAGCTCACGTGGGGGGGTGGTGAACACTGAAGCTTTCTTT
medium-sized	-	TRBV7-9	TRBJ1-4	CASSLLYTREGQEKLFF	TGTGCCAGCAGCCTCCTATATACACGGGAGGGTCAGGAAAAACTGTTTTTT
few	-	TRBV27	TRBJ2-7	CASSFQGGEQYF	TGTGCCAGCAGTTTTCAGGGGGGCGAGCAGTACTTC
-	TRBD2	TRBV11-1	TRBJ2-3	CASSGTSGVADTQYF	TGTGCCAGCAGCGGCACTAGCGGGGTTGCAGATACGCAGTATTTT
-	TRBD1	TRBV5-5	TRBJ2-7	CASSRDRATYEQYF	TGTGCCAGCAGCCGCGACAGGGCCACCTACGAGCAGTACTTC
few	TRBD1	TRBV11-2	TRBJ1-6	CASSLSRGPQYSPLHF	TGTGCCAGCAGCCTCAGCAGGGGGCCTCAGTATTCACCCCTCCACTTT
large	-	TRBV19	TRBJ1-1	CASSIIGQVNTEAFF	TGTGCCAGTAGTATAATAGGGCAGGTGAACACTGAAGCTTTCTTT
-	TRBD2	TRBV5-1	TRBJ2-5	CASSLGGLAAMYQETQYF	TGCGCCAGCAGCTTGGGGGGACTAGCGGCCATGTACCAAGAGACCCAGTACTTC
medium-sized	-	TRBV6-5	TRBJ1-3	CASSYQGPSGNTIYF	TGTGCCAGCAGTTATCAAGGCCCCTCTGGAAACACCATATATTTT
-	-	TRBV10-3	TRBJ2-1	CASDLRTDYNEQFF	TGTGCCAGCGATCTACGGACAGACTACAATGAGCAGTTCTTC
-	-	TRBV15	TRBJ2-7	CATSRGAGLSYEQYF	TGTGCCACCAGCAGGGGGGCAGGTCTATCCTACGAGCAGTACTTC
few	-	TRBV5-1	TRBJ2-7	CASSEGDTTYEQYF	TGCGCCAGCAGCGAGGGGGACACCACCTACGAGCAGTACTTC
-	-	TRBV11-2	TRBJ2-3	CASSLRVGPADTQYF	TGTGCCAGCAGCTTACGGGTAGGGCCCGCAGATACGCAGTATTTT
-	-	TRBV10-3	TRBJ2-3	CATTSQGFTDTQYF	TGTGCCACCACCTCCCAGGGCTTCACAGATACGCAGTATTTT
few	-	TRBV7-2	TRBJ1-2	CASSPGLGDYTF	TGTGCCAGCAGCCCAGGCCTAGGGGACTACACCTTC
few	-	TRBV4-1	TRBJ1-2	CASSHNYGYTF	TGCGCCAGCAGCCACAACTATGGCTACACCTTC
-	TRBD1	TRBV5-8	TRBJ1-1	CASSLAGQGVNTEAFF	TGTGCCAGCAGCTTGGCGGGACAGGGAGTGAACACTGAAGCTTTCTTT
-	TRBD1	TRBV11-2	TRBJ1-5	CASSSDRAGNQPQHF	TGTGCCAGCAGCTCTGACAGGGCGGGCAATCAGCCCCAGCATTTT
-	TRBD1	TRBV13	TRBJ1-2	CASSLTGGYGYTF	TGTGCCAGCAGCCTGACAGGGGGCTATGGCTACACCTTC
few	TRBD2	TRBV4-2	TRBJ2-3	CASSQEQRGGLDTQYF	TGTGCCAGCAGCCAAGAGCAGCGGGGGGGCCTAGATACGCAGTATTTT
few	TRBD1	TRBV27	TRBJ1-2	CASSRDRALFSYGYTF	TGTGCCAGCAGCCGGGACAGGGCCCTTTTTTCCTATGGCTACACCTTC
medium-sized	-	TRBV11-2	TRBJ2-7	CASSPRQGPGEQYF	TGTGCCAGCAGCCCCCGGCAGGGGCCGGGGGAGCAGTACTTC
-	-	TRBV5-8	TRBJ2-4	CASSQVLAKNIQYF	TGTGCCAGCAGCCAGGTACTAGCCAAAAACATTCAGTACTTC
medium-sized	TRBD1	TRBV7-8	TRBJ2-2	CASSLIRTGSTGELFF	TGTGCCAGCAGCTTAATTAGGACAGGGAGCACCGGGGAGCTGTTTTTT
-	-	TRBV7-2	TRBJ2-7	CASSLGGPSYEQYF	TGTGCCAGCAGCTTAGGCGGCCCCTCCTACGAGCAGTACTTC
medium-sized	TRBD1	TRBV7-2	TRBJ2-7	CASSFDRGPYEQYF	TGTGCCAGCAGCTTCGACAGGGGTCCCTACGAGCAGTACTTC
-	-	TRBV15	TRBJ1-6	CATSRMVGSRLHF	TGTGCCACCAGCAGAATGGTAGGGTCGCGCCTCCACTTT
few	-	TRBV6-8	TRBJ2-7	CASSYVSSYEQYF	TGTGCCAGCAGTTACGTTTCCTCCTACGAGCAGTACTTC
few	TRBD1	TRBV7-9	TRBJ2-7	CASSRHFPGQDYEQYF	TGTGCCAGCAGCCGCCATTTTCCGGGACAGGACTACGAGCAGTACTTC
-	TRBD2	TRBV6-5	TRBJ2-7	CASSYSALAAYEQYF	TGTGCCAGCAGTTACTCCGCACTAGCGGCTTACGAGCAGTACTTC